Presented here are 17 T cell receptor beta chains from one specimen sequenced in a study of cytomegalovirus exposure and HLA in healthy donors. The PCR employed 60 Vbeta primers together with 13 Jbeta primers. Using immunoSEQ multiplex PCR, the repertoire was profiled, and TCRdb retains in-frame clones only, with some absent. The profile shows about 170,000 clones, under 75% of them singletons. The specimen was PBMCs. The receptors were sampled from a man aged 35 to 55 in good health and CMV-seropositive.

This clone has a count of ten or more. The chain links TRBV7-8 to TRBJ1-2, with D unclear. Trimming left V 5 bases short and J 4 bases short, with 17 bases between. The CDR3 is made up of 15 amino acids. Germline CDR1 and CDR2: SGHVS and FQNEAQ. The CDR3 sequence is CASSPLGGFGYGYTF. CDR3 coding DNA: TGTGCCAGCAGCCCATTAGGAGGTTTTGGCTATGGCTACACCTTC.

The chain combines TRBV9 with TRBJ2-5; D is possibly TRBD1 (5 bases). The CDR3 extends over 14 amino acids. V lost 3 bases, J lost 4 bases, and 13 bases lay in between. CDR1 and CDR2 from the germline V gene are SGDLS and YYNGEE. CDR3 sequence reads: CASSAKRQGETQYF. The CDR3 DNA is TGTGCCAGCAGCGCTAAACGGCAGGGAGAGACCCAGTACTTC.

The chain couples TRBV7-2 to TRBJ2-7; 8 nucleotides match TRBD1. The CDR3 spans 15 residues. Germline loops: CDR1 SGHTA, CDR2 FQGNSA. Germline trimming cut 4 bases from V and 0 bases from J; bases unmatched to any gene: 5. CDR3 loop: CASSSRTGSSYEQYF. The CDR3 bases are TGTGCCAGCAGCTCCCGGACAGGGAGCTCCTACGAGCAGTACTTC.

This rearrangement joins TRBV19 to TRBJ2-7; D possibly corresponds to TRBD2 (6 bases). V was shortened by 3 bases and J by 1 base, with 10 bases between the two germline ends. This CDR3 is built from 14 residues. CDR1 and CDR2 from the germline V gene are LNHDA and SQIVND (reference sequence). The CDR3: CASSIFGRSYEQYF. The CDR3 DNA sequence: TGTGCCAGTAGTATTTTCGGGAGATCCTACGAGCAGTACTTC. Variable domain in full (rest from reference TRBV19 and TRBJ2-7): DGGITQSPKYLFRKEGQNVTLSCEQNLNHDAMYWYRQDPGQGLRLIYYSQIVNDFQKGDIAEGYSVSREKKESFPLTVTSAQKNPTAFYLCASSIFGRSYEQYFGPGTRLTVT.

The chain links TRBV25-1 to TRBJ1-6; a weak D match, TRBD1 (6 bases). CDR3 size: 15 residues. Germline CDR1 reads MGHDK; CDR2 reads SYGVNS. Trimming removed 4 bases from V and 4 bases from J, with 11 bases in between. In DNA form, the CDR3 reads TGTGCCAGCAGTGGGACAGCTCATTATAATTCACCCCTCCACTTT. Residues: CASSGTAHYNSPLHF.

This rearrangement joins TRBV6-5 to TRBJ2-2, with 7 positions matching TRBD2. Looked up from germline, CDR1 is MNHEY and CDR2 is SVGAGI. V trimming: 0 bases; J trimming: 15 bases; junction bases outside the gene matches: 13. The CDR3 is 15 amino acids. The CDR3 nucleotides are TGTGCCAGCAGTTACTCGAAAATTGGGGCGGGGGAAATGTTTTTT. Encoded protein: CASSYSKIGAGEMFF.

This clone has only one observation. The chain recombines TRBV4-2 with TRBJ1-2; D gene unclear. The CDR3 sequence is 14 residues long. Germline assignment: CDR1 LGHNA and CDR2 YNFKEQ. Trimming stripped 6 bases from V and 1 base from J, with 12 bases between. The CDR3 reads CASRGTEVNYGYTF. CDR3 bases: TGTGCCAGCAGAGGTACAGAAGTTAACTATGGCTACACCTTC.

Only a few counts were recorded for this clone. This chain connects TRBV7-9 to TRBJ1-1, with 7 bases lining up with TRBD1. Germline lookup yields CDR1 SEHNR and CDR2 FQNEAQ (reference sequence). With 3 bases clipped from V and 7 bases from J, the junction kept 8 bases outside the gene matches. The CDR3 is 14 amino acids. CDR3 protein: CASSLSTGADEAFF. In DNA form, the CDR3 reads TGTGCCAGCAGCTTGAGTACAGGGGCTGATGAAGCTTTCTTT.

This chain links TRBV2 with TRBJ1-5; D gene uncertain. This CDR3 comprises 14 residues. The V end was cut by 6 bases, the J end by 3 bases, with 12 bases between. Germline V gene sequence: CDR1 SNHLY, CDR2 FYNNEI. CDR3 nucleotide sequence: TGTGCCAGCAGGCCGGGTCGGCCCAATCAGCCCCAGCATTTT. This encodes CASRPGRPNQPQHF.

The genes are TRBV25-1 and TRBJ2-1, with a possible D match to TRBD1 (6 bases). V shed 4 bases and J shed 3 bases, with 10 bases lying between them. The CDR3 covers 14 residues. Germline lookup yields CDR1 MGHDK and CDR2 SYGVNS. CDR3 in amino acids: CASSGLQGYNEQFF. CDR3 DNA sequence: TGTGCCAGCAGTGGCCTACAGGGCTACAATGAGCAGTTCTTC.

CDR3 bases: TGTGCCAGCAGTGAGTTGACAGGAAACACCGGGGAGCTGTTTTTT. This gives the protein CASSELTGNTGELFF. V and J are TRBV2 and TRBJ2-2, with D maybe TRBD1 (6 bases). The CDR3 spans 15 residues. The germline gives CDR1 SNHLY, CDR2 FYNNEI. Trimming removed 3 bases from V and 2 bases from J, with 10 bases in between.

About this clone: This sample includes further DNA sequences coding for the same CDR3. V gene TRBV6-1 combines with J gene TRBJ2-5; TRBD1 agrees at 10 bases. Germline V lookup: CDR1 MNHNS, CDR2 SASEGT. The CDR3 extends over 14 amino acids. J lost 2 bases, V lost 10 bases, and 7 bases had no gene match. The CDR3 is CATSKGQGQETQYF. The CDR3 nucleotides read TGTGCCACTTCAAAGGGACAGGGGCAAGAGACCCAGTACTTC.

The chain combines TRBV7-2 with TRBJ1-5; 7 bases are a match to TRBD1. The junction had 8 bases not matched to a gene; V was cut back by 0 bases and J by 3 bases. CDR1 and CDR2 (germline): SGHTA, FQGNSA. The CDR3 sequence is 17 residues long. The CDR3 DNA sequence: TGTGCCAGCAGCTTAGCGCTAGACAGGGTTTCCAATCAGCCCCAGCATTTT. This encodes CASSLALDRVSNQPQHF.

This chain connects TRBV2 to TRBJ2-7, with D maybe TRBD2 (5 bases). Germline CDR1 reads SNHLY; CDR2 reads FYNNEI. Trimming took off 7 bases at V and 5 bases at J, with 21 bases between the two ends. This CDR3 is 15 amino acids long. The DNA of the CDR3 is TGTGCCAGCATGGTATGGGAGAACCATCCCGACGAGCAGTACTTC. As protein: CASMVWENHPDEQYF. Variable domain in full (rest from reference TRBV2 and TRBJ2-7): EPEVTQTPSHQVTQMGQEVILRCVPISNHLYFYWYRQILGQKVEFLVSFYNNEISEKSEIFDDQFSVERPDGSNFTLKIRSTKLEDSAMYFCASMVWENHPDEQYFGPGTRLTVT.

The rearrangement links TRBV7-6 to TRBJ2-7, with TRBD1 identical over 10 bases. The CDR3 has 18 residues. Germline CDR1 reads SGHVS; CDR2 reads FNYEAQ. Unmatched junction bases numbered 17, after V lost 5 bases and J lost 4 bases. As DNA, the CDR3 is TGTGCCAGCAGCCTCTCCATACGGGGGACAGGGGATTTTTACGAGCAGTACTTC. This sequence encodes CASSLSIRGTGDFYEQYF. The variable domain in full, with the rest retrieved from reference TRBV7-6 and TRBJ2-7, is GAGVSQSPRYKVTKRGQDVALRCDPISGHVSLYWYRQALGQGPEFLTYFNYEAQQDKSGLPNDRFSAERPEGSISTLTIQRTEQRDSAMYRCASSLSIRGTGDFYEQYFGPGTRLTVT.

This clone has only a few counts. The DNA for the CDR3 is TGCAGCGTTGATTCTTCGGGGGGTGGTGGCTACACCTTC. This encodes CSVDSSGGGGYTF. The genes are TRBV29-1 and TRBJ1-2; D might be TRBD1 (5 bases). The V and J ends lost 3 bases and 7 bases respectively, with 15 bases between them. The CDR3 is 13 amino acids. CDR1 SQVTM and CDR2 ANQGSEA come from the germline V gene.

This clone has more than one count but fewer than ten. The chain has TRBV5-1 and TRBJ2-1; TRBD1 might be the D (5 bases). With 3 bases removed from V and 3 bases from J, the gap between germline ends came to 16 bases. This CDR3 contains 16 residues. Germline V gives CDR1 SGHRS, CDR2 YFSETQ. The CDR3 region is CASSSPSLDSYNEQFF. Written as DNA, the CDR3 is TGCGCCAGCAGCTCCCCCTCACTTGACAGCTACAATGAGCAGTTCTTC.